The 16 T cell receptor beta chains listed next were all sequenced from one sample in a study of Graves' ophthalmopathy and Graves' hyperthyroidism (dated by TCRdb to the late 2010s). Sequencing was performed on an Illumina HiSeq 2000. TCR beta CDR3 regions were amplified from RNA transcripts for repertoire sequencing. The first round of RT-PCR was done with HTBI primers and the Qiagen OneStep RT-PCR kit, and was followed by a second round of multiplex PCR, then size selection and purification. The public reads were reanalyzed by TCRdb: fastp trimming at Q25, MiXCR alignment, in-frame beta chains only. Rows with a matching CDR3 protein are joined into one entry that keeps the most common DNA and genes. The table for this sample lists about 600,000 distinct CDR3 sequences; about 35% of them were counted only once. The top ten clonotypes cover less than 4.5% of the sample. The sequencing sample was made of peripheral blood or thyroid tissue (not recorded which). The receptors were sampled from an adult man with Graves' hyperthyroidism.

This clonotype was detected many times. The rearrangement uses TRBV4-2 and TRBJ1-6, with D perhaps TRBD1 (5 bases). V lost 0 bases and J lost 9, with 18 bases in between. The germline CDR1 and CDR2 sequences are LGHNA and YNFKEQ. CDR3 length: 17 residues. CDR3 coding DNA: TGTGCCAGCAGCCAAGATTGGGGAGGAAGGGGTTTTTCACCCCTCCACTTT. Protein product: CASSQDWGGRGFSPLHF.

With respect to this clonotype: One end of the junction fails to match germline, which may point to a read error. The gene calls are TRBV7-2 and TRBJ2-7; 7 positions match TRBD2. The germline CDR1 and CDR2 sequences are SGHTA and FQGNSA. This CDR3 region has 15 residues. CDR3: CASSLALAYSYEQYF. The CDR3 nucleotides are TGTGCCAGCAGCCTAGCACTAGCGTACTCCTACGAGCAGTACTTC.

The table lists this clonotype with a few counts. This clone may be a read error of a much larger clone one base away. V gene TRBV19 combines with J gene TRBJ1-3; no clear D. This CDR3 has 15 amino acids. Per germline, CDR1 LNHDA and CDR2 SQIVND (reference sequence). CDR3: CASSLTDYSGNIIYF. As DNA, the CDR3 is TGTGCCAGTAGTCTAACAGATTACTCTGGAAACATCATATATTTT.

This clonotype occurred many times. V is TRBV2 and J is TRBJ1-2; D unclear. Trimming removed 3 bases from V and 5 bases from J, with 10 bases in between. The CDR3 is made up of 13 amino acids. Germline V gene data show CDR1 as SNHLY and CDR2 as FYNNEI. The CDR3 DNA sequence: TGTGCCAGCAGTGATCGGGTTTCTTATGGCTACACCTTC. Residues: CASSDRVSYGYTF.

This clonotype occurred many times. The CDR3 DNA is TGCGCCAGCAGCTTGGTCGCAGCCTACGAGCAGTACTTC. As protein: CASSLVAAYEQYF. This chain uses TRBV5-1 with TRBJ2-7; D uncertain. The CDR3 spans 13 residues. The V end lost 0 bases, the J end lost 2 bases, and 6 bases lay between the germline ends. Germline V lookup: CDR1 SGHRS, CDR2 YFSETQ.

This chain links TRBV15 with TRBJ1-2; TRBD1 agrees at 8 bases. Trimming cost V 1 base and J 2 bases; bases outside gene matches: 6. This CDR3 has 16 residues. CDR1 is LNHNV, CDR2 YYDKDF, per germline (reference sequence). The CDR3 nucleotides are TGTGCCACCAGCAGAGCCGGACAGGGTGGCAACTATGGCTACACCTTC. Protein sequence: CATSRAGQGGNYGYTF. The whole variable domain, filled in from reference TRBV15 and TRBJ1-2, reads DAMVIQNPRYQVTQFGKPVTLSCSQTLNHNVMYWYQQKSSQAPKLLFHYYDKDFNNEADTPDNFQSRRPNTSFCFLDIRSPGLGDTAMYLCATSRAGQGGNYGYTFGSGTRLTVV.

The V and J genes are TRBV9 and TRBJ2-5, with 7 bases lining up with TRBD1. With the DNA end fitting TRBJ2-1 better, the J assignment may be wrong. CDR3 length equals 15 residues. The V gene's germline CDR1 is SGDLS and CDR2 YYNGEE. CDR3 nucleotides: TGTGCCAGCAGCGTAGCGACAGGGATATACAATGAGCAGTTCTTC. Translated: CASSVATGIYNEQFF.

This clonotype was observed many times. The CDR3 DNA reads as TGTGCCAGCAGCCGACAGCTTATGAACACTGAAGCTTTCTTT. Encoded protein: CASSRQLMNTEAFF. The chain has TRBV6-5 and TRBJ1-1; TRBD1 is a possible D gene (5 bases). The CDR3 is 14 residues long. Trimming pared 6 bases from V and 0 bases from J, leaving 11 bases between. The germline CDR1 and CDR2 sequences are MNHEY and SVGAGI.

The chain is built from TRBV7-2 and TRBJ1-2; no firm D call. Trimming cost V 5 bases and J 6 bases, with 13 bases left between them. This CDR3 is built from 13 residues. Germline V CDR1 and CDR2: SGHTA, FQGNSA. CDR3 sequence: CASSISSGNGYTF. DNA of the CDR3: TGTGCCAGCAGCATTAGTAGCGGGAATGGCTACACCTTC.

This clonotype appeared a few times. This rearrangement joins TRBV4-1 to TRBJ2-7; D is possibly TRBD2 (7 bases). The CDR3 is 15 amino acids. The germline CDR1 and CDR2 sequences are MGHRA and YSYEKL. Trimming removed 4 bases from V and 4 bases from J, with 17 bases in between. The DNA for the CDR3 is TGCGCCAGCAGCCCTATTAAGGGGGGGGCATACGAGCAGTACTTC. It codes for CASSPIKGGAYEQYF.

The J gene is TRBJ2-7, the V gene TRBV9, with a weak D call TRBD1 (5 bases). Germline loops: CDR1 SGDLS, CDR2 YYNGEE. V was shortened by 3 bases and J by 1 base, with 17 bases between the two germline ends. This CDR3 has 16 residues. The CDR3 region is CASSGGLDTGSYEQYF. The CDR3 region has the DNA TGTGCCAGCAGCGGGGGCTTGGATACAGGATCCTACGAGCAGTACTTC.

The chain employs TRBV29-1 and TRBJ2-7; the D gene could be TRBD1 or TRBD2 (5 bases each). Germline CDR1 is SQVTM and CDR2 is ANQGSEA. V lost 6 bases and J lost 2, with 14 bases in between. The CDR3 extends over 13 amino acids. CDR3 sequence reads: CSVGPGAAYEQYF. The CDR3 DNA sequence: TGCAGCGTAGGTCCCGGGGCCGCCTACGAGCAGTACTTC.

The rearrangement uses TRBV7-2 and TRBJ1-2; TRBD1 might be the D (6 bases). V was clipped by 5 bases and J by 7 bases, with 23 bases between them. Germline V CDR1 and CDR2: SGHTA, FQGNSA. The CDR3 spans 16 residues. The CDR3 reads CASSPGLASTGGGYTF. CDR3 bases: TGTGCCAGCAGCCCCGGACTAGCATCGACAGGAGGTGGCTACACCTTC.

At least ten counts were recorded for this clonotype. The rearrangement joins TRBV29-1 to TRBJ1-3, with 9 nucleotides matching TRBD1. After removal of 4 bases from V and 3 bases from J, the junction contained 10 bases not matched to a gene. This CDR3 contains 16 residues. CDR1 and CDR2 (germline): SQVTM, ANQGSEA. This CDR3 reads CSVVGATGGFGNTIYF. The DNA of the CDR3 is TGCAGCGTTGTTGGGGCAACAGGGGGCTTTGGAAACACCATATATTTT. The whole variable domain, remainder taken from reference TRBV29-1 and TRBJ1-3, is SAVISQKPSRDICQRGTSLTIQCQVDSQVTMMFWYRQQPGQSLTLIATANQGSEATYESGFVIDKFPISRPNLTFSTLTVSNMSPEDSSIYLCSVVGATGGFGNTIYFGEGSWLTVV.

This clonotype was seen many times. The chain is built from TRBV5-1 and TRBJ1-6, with 9 bases aligning to TRBD1. Germline CDR1 reads SGHRS; CDR2 reads YFSETQ. V dropped 5 bases and J dropped 8; count of bases not matched to a gene: 11. This CDR3 is 16 amino acids long. CDR3 DNA: TGCGCCAGCAGACCCCGTCCCGGGACAGGGTATTCACCCCTCCACTTT. Amino acid sequence: CASRPRPGTGYSPLHF.

The chain employs TRBV15 and TRBJ2-5; the D is unclear. CDR1 LNHNV and CDR2 YYDKDF come from the germline V gene (reference sequence). V was shortened by 3 bases and J by 7 bases, with 12 bases between the two germline ends. The CDR3 runs to 13 residues. CDR3 amino acids: CATSRVTERTQYF. The CDR3 DNA sequence: TGTGCCACCAGCAGGGTGACGGAACGGACCCAGTACTTC.